This TCR beta chain was profiled in a study of breast tumors, draining lymph nodes, adjacent tissues. CDR3 length: 15 amino acids. V was pared by 5 bases and J by 10 bases, with 12 bases of the junction left unmatched. CDR1 and CDR2 from the germline V gene are LNHDA and SQIVND (reference sequence). Each CDR3 protein is one row after TCRdb ran MiXCR on the multiplex PCR reads. The sample holds about 89,000 distinct CDR3 sequences; roughly 29% are singletons and the top ten take 8.1%. The lymph nodes were axillary draining lymph nodes from breast cancer patients. Study results and caveats: Luminal-like breast cancer showed significantly higher tumor–nontumor repertoire similarity than basal-like. Tumor repertoires ranked between lymph nodes and nontumor tissue in diversity, with V and J gene preferences. Data only fit, rather than demonstrated, lymph node origin of most tumor T cells. Findings are consistent with lymph node origin and intratumoral expansion of most tumor T cells.

Of note for this clonotype: The antigen is unknown.

This rearrangement joins TRBV19 to TRBJ2-1; 9 bases are a match to TRBD2. The sequence was obtained from a female donor with breast cancer. Some clones in this sample may be carry-over from other donors' samples. Sequences were obtained from axillary lymph node tissue. DNA of the CDR3: TGTGCCAGTAGTCAACGGACTGGCGGGAGGGGCGAGCAGTTCTTC. It translates to CASSQRTGGRGEQFF.